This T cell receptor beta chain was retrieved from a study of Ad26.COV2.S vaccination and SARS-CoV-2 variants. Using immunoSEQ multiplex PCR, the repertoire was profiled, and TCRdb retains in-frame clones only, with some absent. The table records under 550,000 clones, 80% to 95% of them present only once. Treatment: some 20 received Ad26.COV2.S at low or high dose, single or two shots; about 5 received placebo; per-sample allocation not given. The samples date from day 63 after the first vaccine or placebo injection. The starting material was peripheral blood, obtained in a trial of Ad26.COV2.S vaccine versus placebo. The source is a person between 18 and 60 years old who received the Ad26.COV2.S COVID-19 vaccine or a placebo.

The CDR3 spells CASSAPGQVRGGNEQFF. The CDR3 DNA reads as TGTGCCAGCAGCGCTCCGGGACAGGTTCGGGGGGGCAATGAGCAGTTCTTC. The chain carries TRBV7-6 and TRBJ2-1; the D call may be TRBD1 or TRBD2 (8 bases each). CDR1 is SGHVS and CDR2 is FNYEAQ in the germline V gene. V gave up 5 bases and J gave up 6 bases, with 23 bases separating them. The CDR3 is 17 residues long. The variable domain in full, with the rest retrieved from reference TRBV7-6 and TRBJ2-1, is GAGVSQSPRYKVTKRGQDVALRCDPISGHVSLYWYRQALGQGPEFLTYFNYEAQQDKSGLPNDRFSAERPEGSISTLTIQRTEQRDSAMYRCASSAPGQVRGGNEQFFGPGTRLTVL.